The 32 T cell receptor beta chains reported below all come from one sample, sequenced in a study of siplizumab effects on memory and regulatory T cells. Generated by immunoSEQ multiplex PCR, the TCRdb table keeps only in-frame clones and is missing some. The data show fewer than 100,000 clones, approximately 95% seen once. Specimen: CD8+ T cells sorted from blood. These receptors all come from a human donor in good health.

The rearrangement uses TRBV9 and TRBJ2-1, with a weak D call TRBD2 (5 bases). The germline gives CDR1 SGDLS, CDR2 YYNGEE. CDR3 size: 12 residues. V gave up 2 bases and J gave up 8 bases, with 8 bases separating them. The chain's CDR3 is CASSVGGDEQFF. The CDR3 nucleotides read TGTGCCAGCAGCGTCGGAGGTGATGAGCAGTTCTTC.

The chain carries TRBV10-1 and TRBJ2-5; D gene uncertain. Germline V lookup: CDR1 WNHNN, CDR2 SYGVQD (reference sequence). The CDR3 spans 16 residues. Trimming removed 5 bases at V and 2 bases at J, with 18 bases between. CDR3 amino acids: CASSQSPGSTQETQYF. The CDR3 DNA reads TGCGCCAGCAGTCAATCACCAGGTTCTACACAAGAGACCCAGTACTTC.

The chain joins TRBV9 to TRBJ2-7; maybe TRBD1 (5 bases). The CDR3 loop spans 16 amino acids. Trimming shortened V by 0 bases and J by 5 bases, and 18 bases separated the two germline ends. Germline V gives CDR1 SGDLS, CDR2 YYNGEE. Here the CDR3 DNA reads TGTGCCAGCAGCGTAGGGCCAGGGAATAGTATCCACGAGCAGTACTTC. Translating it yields CASSVGPGNSIHEQYF.

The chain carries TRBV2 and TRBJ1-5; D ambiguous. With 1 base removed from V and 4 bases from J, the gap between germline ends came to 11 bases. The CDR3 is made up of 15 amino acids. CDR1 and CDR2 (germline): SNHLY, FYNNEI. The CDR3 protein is CASSEGDWFNQPQHF. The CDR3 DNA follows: TGTGCCAGCAGTGAAGGGGATTGGTTTAATCAGCCCCAGCATTTT.

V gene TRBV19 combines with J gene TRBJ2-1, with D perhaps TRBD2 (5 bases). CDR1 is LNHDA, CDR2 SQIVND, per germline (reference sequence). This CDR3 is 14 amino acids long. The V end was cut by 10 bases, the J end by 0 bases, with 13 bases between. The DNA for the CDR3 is TGTGCCACCATACCGGGGAGCTCCTACAATGAGCAGTTCTTC. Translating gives CATIPGSSYNEQFF.

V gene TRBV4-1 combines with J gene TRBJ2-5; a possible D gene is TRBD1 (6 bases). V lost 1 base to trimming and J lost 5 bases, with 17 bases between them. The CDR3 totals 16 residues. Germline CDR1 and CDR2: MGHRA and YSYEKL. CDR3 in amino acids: CASSQGVSLGAETQYF. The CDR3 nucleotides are TGCGCCAGCAGCCAAGGAGTGAGTCTGGGGGCGGAGACCCAGTACTTC.

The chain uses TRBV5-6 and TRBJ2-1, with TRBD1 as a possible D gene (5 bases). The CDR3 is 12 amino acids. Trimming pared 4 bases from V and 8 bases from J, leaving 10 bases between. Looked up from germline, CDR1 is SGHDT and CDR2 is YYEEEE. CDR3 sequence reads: CASSPDNYEQFF. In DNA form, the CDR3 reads TGTGCCAGCAGCCCGGACAACTATGAGCAGTTCTTC.

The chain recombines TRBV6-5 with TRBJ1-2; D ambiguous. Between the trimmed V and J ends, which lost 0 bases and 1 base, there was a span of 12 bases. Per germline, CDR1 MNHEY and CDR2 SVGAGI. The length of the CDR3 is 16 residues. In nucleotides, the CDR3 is TGTGCCAGCAGTTACTCGAGGGCAGGAAATAACTATGGCTACACCTTC. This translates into CASSYSRAGNNYGYTF.

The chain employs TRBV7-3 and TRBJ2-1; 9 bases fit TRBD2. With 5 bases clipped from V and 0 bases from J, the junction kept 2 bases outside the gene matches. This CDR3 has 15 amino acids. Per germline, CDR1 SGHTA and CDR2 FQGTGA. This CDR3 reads CASSISGSSYNEQFF. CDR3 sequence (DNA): TGTGCCAGCAGCATTAGCGGGAGCTCCTACAATGAGCAGTTCTTC.

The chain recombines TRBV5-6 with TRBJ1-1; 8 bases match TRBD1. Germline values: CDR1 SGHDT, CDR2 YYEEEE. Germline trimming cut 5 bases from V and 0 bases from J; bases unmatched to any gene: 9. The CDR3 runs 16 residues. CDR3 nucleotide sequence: TGTGCCAGCAGTTGGGCTACAGGGGGTGTGAACACTGAAGCTTTCTTT. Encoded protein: CASSWATGGVNTEAFF.

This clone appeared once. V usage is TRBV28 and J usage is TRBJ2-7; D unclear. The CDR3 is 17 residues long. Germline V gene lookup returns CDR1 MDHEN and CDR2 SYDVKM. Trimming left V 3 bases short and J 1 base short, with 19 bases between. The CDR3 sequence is CASSLDLPRAESYEQYF. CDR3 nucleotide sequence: TGTGCCAGCAGTTTGGATCTTCCCCGGGCTGAGTCCTACGAGCAGTACTTC. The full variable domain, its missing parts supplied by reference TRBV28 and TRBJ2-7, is DVKVTQSSRYLVKRTGEKVFLECVQDMDHENMFWYRQDPGLGLRLIYFSYDVKMKEKGDIPEGYSVSREKKERFSLILESASTNQTSMYLCASSLDLPRAESYEQYFGPGTRLTVT.

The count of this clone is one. The CDR3 DNA sequence: TGTGCCATCAGTGAACGGGACAGAAGTTCTGGACTCACTGAAGCTTTCTTT. This sequence encodes CAISERDRSSGLTEAFF. J is TRBJ1-1 and V is TRBV10-3, with 7 bases lining up with TRBD1. Unmatched junction bases numbered 14, after V lost 3 bases and J lost 4 bases. Germline values: CDR1 ENHRY, CDR2 SYGVKD. This CDR3 is 17 amino acids long.

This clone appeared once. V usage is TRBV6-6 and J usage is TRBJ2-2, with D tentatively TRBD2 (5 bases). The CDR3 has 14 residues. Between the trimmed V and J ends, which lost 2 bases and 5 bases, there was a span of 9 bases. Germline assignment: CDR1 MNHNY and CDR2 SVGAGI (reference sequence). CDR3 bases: TGTGCCAGCAGTTACACGGGATCGACCGGGGAGCTGTTTTTT. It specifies CASSYTGSTGELFF.

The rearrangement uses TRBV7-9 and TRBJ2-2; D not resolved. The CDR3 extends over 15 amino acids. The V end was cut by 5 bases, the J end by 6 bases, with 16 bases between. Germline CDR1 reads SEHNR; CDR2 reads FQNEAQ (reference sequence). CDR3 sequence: CASSPPLGSPGELFF. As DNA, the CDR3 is TGTGCCAGCAGCCCCCCTCTCGGGTCCCCCGGGGAGCTGTTTTTT.

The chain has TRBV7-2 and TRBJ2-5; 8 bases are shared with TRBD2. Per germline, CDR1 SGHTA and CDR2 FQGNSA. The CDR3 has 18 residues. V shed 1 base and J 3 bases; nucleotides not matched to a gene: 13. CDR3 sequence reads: CASSLVIFWREAEETQYF. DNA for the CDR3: TGTGCCAGCAGCTTAGTAATCTTCTGGCGGGAGGCGGAAGAGACCCAGTACTTC. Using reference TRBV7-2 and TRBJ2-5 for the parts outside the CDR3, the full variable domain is GAGVSQSPSNKVTEKGKDVELRCDPISGHTALYWYRQSLGQGLEFLIYFQGNSAPDKSGLPSDRFSAERTGGSVSTLTIQRTQQEDSAVYLCASSLVIFWREAEETQYFGPGTRLLVL.

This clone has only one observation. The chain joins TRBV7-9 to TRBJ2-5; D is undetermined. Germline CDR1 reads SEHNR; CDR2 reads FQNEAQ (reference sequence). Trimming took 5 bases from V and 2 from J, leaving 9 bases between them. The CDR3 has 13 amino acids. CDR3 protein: CASSQQSQETQYF. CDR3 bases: TGTGCCAGCAGCCAACAGTCACAAGAGACCCAGTACTTC.

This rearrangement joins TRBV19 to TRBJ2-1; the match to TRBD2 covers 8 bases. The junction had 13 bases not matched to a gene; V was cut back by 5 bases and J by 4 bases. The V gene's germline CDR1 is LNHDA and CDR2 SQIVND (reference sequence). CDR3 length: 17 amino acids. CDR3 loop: CASSAIRLANLYNEQFF. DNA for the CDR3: TGTGCCAGTAGTGCCATCCGACTAGCGAATTTATACAATGAGCAGTTCTTC. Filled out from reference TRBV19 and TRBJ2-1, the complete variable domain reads DGGITQSPKYLFRKEGQNVTLSCEQNLNHDAMYWYRQDPGQGLRLIYYSQIVNDFQKGDIAEGYSVSREKKESFPLTVTSAQKNPTAFYLCASSAIRLANLYNEQFFGPGTRLTVL.

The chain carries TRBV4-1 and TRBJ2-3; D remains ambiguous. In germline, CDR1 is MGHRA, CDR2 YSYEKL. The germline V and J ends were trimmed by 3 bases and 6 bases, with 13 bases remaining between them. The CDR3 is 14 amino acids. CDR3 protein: CASSQAAETDTQYF. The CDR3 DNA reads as TGCGCCAGCAGCCAGGCGGCCGAGACGGATACGCAGTATTTT.

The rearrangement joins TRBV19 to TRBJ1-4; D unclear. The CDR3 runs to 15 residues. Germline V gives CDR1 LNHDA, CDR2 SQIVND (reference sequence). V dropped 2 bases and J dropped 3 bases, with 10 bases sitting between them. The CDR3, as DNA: TGTGCCAGTAGTATAAAGTGGTCACCTAATGAAAAACTGTTTTTT. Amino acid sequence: CASSIKWSPNEKLFF.

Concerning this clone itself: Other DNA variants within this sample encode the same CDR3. In DNA, the CDR3 is TGTGCCAGTAGTATTGGTAATCAGCCCCAGCATTTT. Translating gives CASSIGNQPQHF. The chain recombines TRBV19 with TRBJ1-5; no reliable D call. The CDR3 length is 12 residues. Germline V gene sequence: CDR1 LNHDA, CDR2 SQIVND (reference sequence). Trimming pared 3 bases from V and 4 bases from J, leaving 4 bases between.

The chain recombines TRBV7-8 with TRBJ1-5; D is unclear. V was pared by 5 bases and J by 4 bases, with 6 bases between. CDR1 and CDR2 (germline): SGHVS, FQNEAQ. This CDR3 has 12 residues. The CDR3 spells CASSLENQPQHF. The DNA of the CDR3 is TGTGCCAGCAGCCTCGAAAATCAGCCCCAGCATTTT.

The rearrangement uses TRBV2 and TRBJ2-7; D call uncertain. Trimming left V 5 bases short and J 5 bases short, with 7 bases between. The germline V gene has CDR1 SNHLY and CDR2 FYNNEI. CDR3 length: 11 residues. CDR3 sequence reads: CASSRMNEQYF. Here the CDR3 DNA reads TGTGCCAGCAGTAGAATGAACGAGCAGTACTTC.

CDR3 amino acids: CASSEFGSQPQHF. CDR3 sequence (DNA): TGTGCCAGCAGTGAATTCGGGTCTCAGCCCCAGCATTTT. J is TRBJ1-5 and V is TRBV25-1; no clear D. This CDR3 spans 13 amino acids. Germline V lookup: CDR1 MGHDK, CDR2 SYGVNS. V was cut by 1 base and J by 6 bases, with 7 bases left in between.

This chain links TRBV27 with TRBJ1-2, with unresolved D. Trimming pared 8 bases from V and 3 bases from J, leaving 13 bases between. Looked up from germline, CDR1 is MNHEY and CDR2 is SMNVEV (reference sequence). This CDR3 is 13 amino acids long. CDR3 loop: CASAPGYDYGYTF. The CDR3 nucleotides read TGTGCCAGCGCTCCCGGGTATGACTATGGCTACACCTTC.

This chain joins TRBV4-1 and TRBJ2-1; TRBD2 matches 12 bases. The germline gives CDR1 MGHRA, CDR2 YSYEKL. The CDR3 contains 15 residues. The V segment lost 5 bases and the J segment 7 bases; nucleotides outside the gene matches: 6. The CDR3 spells CASSTTSGRWNEQFF. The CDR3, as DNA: TGCGCCAGCAGCACGACTAGCGGGAGATGGAATGAGCAGTTCTTC.

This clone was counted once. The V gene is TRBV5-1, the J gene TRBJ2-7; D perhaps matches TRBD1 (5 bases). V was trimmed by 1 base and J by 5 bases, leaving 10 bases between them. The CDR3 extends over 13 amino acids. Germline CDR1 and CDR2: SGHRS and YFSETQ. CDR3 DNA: TGCGCCAGCAGCTTGATTCTAGGGGACGAGCAGTACTTC. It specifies CASSLILGDEQYF.

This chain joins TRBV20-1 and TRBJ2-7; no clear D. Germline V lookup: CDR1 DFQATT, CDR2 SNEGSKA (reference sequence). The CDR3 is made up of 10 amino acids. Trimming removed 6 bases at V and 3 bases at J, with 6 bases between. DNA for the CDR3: TGCAGTGCAAGGATCTACGAGCAGTACTTC. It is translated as CSARIYEQYF.

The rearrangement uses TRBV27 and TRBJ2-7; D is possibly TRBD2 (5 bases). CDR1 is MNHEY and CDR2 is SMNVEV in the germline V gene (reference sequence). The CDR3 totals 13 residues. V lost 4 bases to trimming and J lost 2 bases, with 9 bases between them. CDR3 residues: CASSYSETYEQYF. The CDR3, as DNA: TGTGCCAGCAGTTATAGCGAGACCTACGAGCAGTACTTC.

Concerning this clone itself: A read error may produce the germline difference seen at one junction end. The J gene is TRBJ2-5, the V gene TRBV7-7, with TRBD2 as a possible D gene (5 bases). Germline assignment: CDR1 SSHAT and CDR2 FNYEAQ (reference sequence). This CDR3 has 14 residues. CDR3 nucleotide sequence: TGTGCTAGCAGCTTAGCCGGGAACCAAGAGACCCAGTACTTC. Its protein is CASSLAGNQETQYF.

DNA of the CDR3: TGTGCCAGCAGTTTTTACCGGGGGAACACTGAAGCTTTCTTT. Translating gives CASSFYRGNTEAFF. The chain combines TRBV28 with TRBJ1-1; D unresolved. Trimming stripped 3 bases from V and 1 base from J, with 9 bases between. Germline V gene data show CDR1 as MDHEN and CDR2 as SYDVKM. This CDR3 is built from 14 residues.

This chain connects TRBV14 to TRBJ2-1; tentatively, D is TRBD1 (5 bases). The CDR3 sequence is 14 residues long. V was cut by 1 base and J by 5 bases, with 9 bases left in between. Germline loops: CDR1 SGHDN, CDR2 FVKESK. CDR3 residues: CASSQGFRDNEQFF. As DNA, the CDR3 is TGTGCCAGCAGCCAAGGTTTCAGGGACAATGAGCAGTTCTTC.

The CDR3 DNA reads as TGTGCCAGCAGTGACTACCCCGGGACAGGGGGCTCCTATGGCTACACCTTC. Translating gives CASSDYPGTGGSYGYTF. V usage is TRBV6-4 and J usage is TRBJ1-2, with 12 nucleotides matching TRBD1. Germline trimming cut 1 base from V and 4 bases from J; bases unmatched to any gene: 7. The germline gives CDR1 MRHNA, CDR2 SNTAGT. The CDR3 spans 17 residues.